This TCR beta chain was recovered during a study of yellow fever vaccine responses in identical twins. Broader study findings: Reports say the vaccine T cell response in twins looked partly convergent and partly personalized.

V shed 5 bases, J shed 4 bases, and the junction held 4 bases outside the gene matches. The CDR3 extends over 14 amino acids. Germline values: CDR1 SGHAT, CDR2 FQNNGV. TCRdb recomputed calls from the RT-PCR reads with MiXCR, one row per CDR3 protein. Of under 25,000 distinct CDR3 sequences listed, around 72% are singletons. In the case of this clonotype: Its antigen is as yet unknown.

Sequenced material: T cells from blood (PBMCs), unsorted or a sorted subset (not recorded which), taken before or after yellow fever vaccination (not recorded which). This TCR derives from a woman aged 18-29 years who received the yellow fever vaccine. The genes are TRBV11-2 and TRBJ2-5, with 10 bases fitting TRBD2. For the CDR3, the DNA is TGTGCCAGCAGCCCTAGCGGGAGTGCAGAGACCCAGTACTTC. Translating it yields CASSPSGSAETQYF.